One sample yielded the 31 T cell receptor beta chains listed below, sequenced in a study of blood T cell repertoires in COVID-19. Profiled with immunoSEQ multiplex PCR; TCRdb holds only in-frame clones, not every one. This sample carries 200,000 to 300,000 clones, roughly 86% of them seen once, and the ten largest clones take about 10%. Input material: peripheral blood. The source of these receptors is a man in his forties or fifties who had recovered from COVID-19.

This chain joins TRBV28 and TRBJ1-2; D is perhaps TRBD1 (6 bases). V lost 6 bases, J lost 4 bases, and 6 bases lay in between. Germline lookup yields CDR1 MDHEN and CDR2 SYDVKM. CDR3 length equals 11 residues. The CDR3 protein is CASRQGYGYTF. CDR3 coding DNA: TGTGCCAGCAGACAGGGCTATGGCTACACCTTC.

The chain has TRBV25-1 and TRBJ2-5; TRBD2 agrees at 7 bases. From germline, CDR1 is MGHDK and CDR2 SYGVNS. Trimming removed 1 base from V and 5 bases from J; junction bases left unmatched: 10. CDR3 length: 16 residues. CDR3 DNA: TGTGCCAGCAGTGAATGGAGGTCGGGGGGTGGGGAGACCCAGTACTTC. Protein sequence: CASSEWRSGGGETQYF.

This chain joins TRBV7-9 and TRBJ2-7; tentative D call: TRBD1 (6 bases). V was shortened by 4 bases and J by 7 bases, with 20 bases between the two germline ends. The CDR3 runs to 15 residues. CDR1 SEHNR and CDR2 FQNEAQ come from the germline V gene (reference sequence). The CDR3 nucleotides are TGTGCCAGCAGCTCAAACAGGGCAGGGACGGTAGAGCAGTACTTC. Protein product: CASSSNRAGTVEQYF.

The rearrangement joins TRBV19 to TRBJ2-4, with TRBD1 identical over 10 bases. The germline CDR1 and CDR2 sequences are LNHDA and SQIVND (reference sequence). V lost 5 bases and J lost 3; bases outside the gene matches: 7. This CDR3 is built from 16 residues. CDR3 in amino acids: CASSAPGQGIKNIQYF. CDR3 nucleotides: TGTGCCAGTAGTGCACCGGGACAGGGGATCAAAAACATTCAGTACTTC.

The chain links TRBV21-1 to TRBJ1-3. TRBV21-1 is a pseudogene segment. The CDR3 runs 11 residues. The CDR3 nucleotides read TGTGCCAGCAGAGCCGGAAACACCATATATTTT. Its protein product is CASRAGNTIYF.

This rearrangement joins TRBV6-4 to TRBJ2-1, with D perhaps matching TRBD2 (6 bases). CDR1 and CDR2 (germline): MRHNA, SNTAGT. CDR3 length: 13 amino acids. V dropped 2 bases and J dropped 13 bases, with 15 bases sitting between them. In nucleotides, the CDR3 is TGTGCCAGCAGTGACGAAGCGGGCCTCGTTCAGTTCTTC. The encoded protein is CASSDEAGLVQFF.

The chain has TRBV27 and TRBJ2-1; tentatively, D is TRBD1 (6 bases). Germline lookup yields CDR1 MNHEY and CDR2 SMNVEV (reference sequence). V was clipped by 9 bases and J by 1 base, with 10 bases between them. This CDR3 is 13 amino acids long. DNA of the CDR3: TGTGCCAGTCGACAGGAGTCCTACAATGAGCAGTTCTTC. Its translation: CASRQESYNEQFF.

V usage is TRBV5-1 and J usage is TRBJ2-1; 8 bases are shared with TRBD2. Germline lookup yields CDR1 SGHRS and CDR2 YFSETQ. V gave up 3 bases and J gave up 10 bases; unmatched junction bases: 12. The length of the CDR3 is 15 residues. CDR3 amino acids: CASSSGLDFHGEQFF. In nucleotides, the CDR3 is TGCGCCAGCAGCTCGGGACTAGATTTTCATGGCGAGCAGTTCTTC.

The sample holds a few counts of this clone. The V call is TRBV15, the J call TRBJ2-7, with 8 nucleotides matching TRBD2. The CDR3 contains 19 residues. Trimming cost V 0 bases and J 4 bases; bases outside gene matches: 17. From germline, CDR1 is LNHNV and CDR2 YYDKDF (reference sequence). CDR3 DNA sequence: TGTGCCACCAGCAGAGAACCCCAAAATAGCGGGGACCGAAGATACGAGCAGTACTTC. Its translation is CATSREPQNSGDRRYEQYF.

This clone showed up just once. The chain carries TRBV9 and TRBJ1-3; TRBD1 matches 7 bases. Germline-derived CDR1 and CDR2 are SGDLS and YYNGEE. The CDR3 extends over 17 amino acids. The J segment lost 0 bases and the V segment lost 4 bases, leaving 10 bases of the junction unmatched. The CDR3: CASSQTPGQSSGNTIYF. The CDR3 DNA follows: TGTGCCAGCAGCCAGACACCGGGACAGAGCTCTGGAAACACCATATATTTT.

Only a few counts were recorded for this clone. The chain combines TRBV11-2 with TRBJ2-7; D is perhaps TRBD1 (6 bases). Looked up from germline, CDR1 is SGHAT and CDR2 is FQNNGV. V shed 5 bases and J shed 0 bases, with 14 bases lying between them. The CDR3 is made up of 15 amino acids. The CDR3 nucleotides read TGTGCCAGCAGCCAGGCGACAGGATCCTCCTACGAGCAGTACTTC. Protein product: CASSQATGSSYEQYF. Variable domain in full (rest from reference TRBV11-2 and TRBJ2-7): EAGVAQSPRYKIIEKRQSVAFWCNPISGHATLYWYQQILGQGPKLLIQFQNNGVVDDSQLPKDRFSAERLKGVDSTLKIQPAKLEDSAVYLCASSQATGSSYEQYFGPGTRLTVT.

This chain connects TRBV7-9 to TRBJ2-3, with D perhaps TRBD2 (5 bases). The V end lost 1 base, the J end lost 4 bases, and 12 bases lay between the germline ends. The CDR3 is 15 amino acids. Germline-derived CDR1 and CDR2 are SEHNR and FQNEAQ (reference sequence). The CDR3 nucleotides read TGTGCCAGCAGCTTAGTGGGAGCCCGGGCAGATACGCAGTATTTT. Residues: CASSLVGARADTQYF.

This clone was seen just once. The chain has TRBV12-5 and TRBJ2-2; 14 nucleotides match TRBD2. Losses at the gene ends were 7 bases for V and 5 bases for J; bases not matched to a gene: 15. The germline V gene encodes CDR1 LGHNT and CDR2 FRNRAP. The CDR3 is 19 amino acids. This CDR3 reads CASAILGLAGGLGTGELFF. DNA for the CDR3: TGTGCTAGTGCCATCCTCGGACTAGCGGGAGGTCTTGGAACCGGGGAGCTGTTTTTT.

The chain recombines TRBV9 with TRBJ2-1; 9 bases agree with TRBD2. With 6 bases clipped from V and 5 bases from J, the junction kept 6 bases outside the gene matches. Germline V gives CDR1 SGDLS, CDR2 YYNGEE. This CDR3 comprises 14 residues. The CDR3 DNA reads TGTGCCAGCACACGCGGGGGGGGAGACAATGAGCAGTTCTTC. The encoded protein is CASTRGGGDNEQFF.

The rearrangement joins TRBV12-5 to TRBJ1-5, with TRBD1 matching 9 bases. With 2 bases clipped from V and 7 bases from J, the junction kept 12 bases outside the gene matches. CDR1 is LGHNT, CDR2 FRNRAP, per germline. This CDR3 spans 17 amino acids. CDR3 amino acids: CASGLCLGTGCGQPQHF. The CDR3 region has the DNA TGTGCTAGTGGTTTGTGCCTCGGGACAGGGTGCGGGCAGCCCCAGCATTTT.

The V gene is TRBV7-6, the J gene TRBJ2-7; 7 positions match TRBD2. CDR3 length: 15 residues. V was clipped by 5 bases and J by 3 bases; unmatched bases: 10. Germline values: CDR1 SGHVS, CDR2 FNYEAQ. The CDR3 region has the DNA TGTGCCAGCAGCCAAAGGACTAGTCCCCTCTACGAGCAGTACTTC. It yields the protein CASSQRTSPLYEQYF. Full variable domain (outside the CDR3, taken from reference TRBV7-6 and TRBJ2-7): GAGVSQSPRYKVTKRGQDVALRCDPISGHVSLYWYRQALGQGPEFLTYFNYEAQQDKSGLPNDRFSAERPEGSISTLTIQRTEQRDSAMYRCASSQRTSPLYEQYFGPGTRLTVT.

The chain joins TRBV3-1 (or the pseudogene TRBV3-2) to TRBJ2-2; 9 bases fit TRBD1. J was trimmed by 6 bases and V by 4 bases; bases with no gene match: 6. The CDR3 has 15 amino acids. Germline V gene lookup returns CDR1 LGHDT and CDR2 YNNKEL (reference sequence). CDR3 coding DNA: TGTGCCAGCAGCCTAGACAGGGGGACGTCCGGGGAGCTGTTTTTT. This sequence encodes CASSLDRGTSGELFF.

With respect to this clone: Other DNA sequences in the same sample also yield this CDR3. The chain carries TRBV14 and TRBJ2-3, with D perhaps matching TRBD2 (7 bases). In germline, CDR1 is SGHDN, CDR2 FVKESK. The CDR3 spans 15 residues. Trimming pared 3 bases from V and 3 bases from J, leaving 13 bases between. The CDR3 spells CASSQRGGGTDTQYF. CDR3 nucleotides: TGTGCCAGCAGCCAGCGCGGGGGCGGGACAGATACGCAGTATTTT.

The CDR3 DNA sequence: TGTGCCAGCAGCCCGGGACTAGTTCTGGGCGAAGATACGCAGTATTTT. Amino acids: CASSPGLVLGEDTQYF. V is TRBV5-6 and J is TRBJ2-3; 8 bases are shared with TRBD2. With 4 bases clipped from V and 5 bases from J, the junction kept 12 bases outside the gene matches. The CDR3 sequence is 16 residues long. Germline CDR1 reads SGHDT; CDR2 reads YYEEEE. Using reference TRBV5-6 and TRBJ2-3 for the parts outside the CDR3, the full variable domain is DAGVTQSPTHLIKTRGQQVTLRCSPKSGHDTVSWYQQALGQGPQFIFQYYEEEERQRGNFPDRFSGHQFPNYSSELNVNALLLGDSALYLCASSPGLVLGEDTQYFGPGTRLTVL.

V is TRBV7-9 and J is TRBJ1-5; TRBD1 aligns across 9 bases. CDR1 and CDR2 (germline): SEHNR, FQNEAQ (reference sequence). CDR3 length: 15 amino acids. V was pared by 4 bases and J by 3 bases, with 4 bases of the junction left unmatched. For the CDR3, the DNA is TGTGCCAGCAGCTCGACAGGGGGATCCAATCAGCCCCAGCATTTT. Amino acid sequence: CASSSTGGSNQPQHF. Full variable domain (remainder filled in from reference TRBV7-9 and TRBJ1-5): DTGVSQNPRHKITKRGQNVTFRCDPISEHNRLYWYRQTLGQGPEFLTYFQNEAQLEKSRLLSDRFSAERPKGSFSTLEIQRTEQGDSAMYLCASSSTGGSNQPQHFGDGTRLSIL.

The rearrangement joins TRBV10-3 to TRBJ1-2, with 10 bases matching TRBD1. The V segment lost 6 bases and the J segment 3 bases; nucleotides outside the gene matches: 10. The CDR3 has 16 residues. CDR1 and CDR2 from the germline V gene are ENHRY and SYGVKD. The CDR3 DNA is TGTGCCATCAGGAGACAGGGGGCCGTAACGGACTATGGCTACACCTTC. It yields the protein CAIRRQGAVTDYGYTF.

V gene TRBV6-6 combines with J gene TRBJ2-7, with TRBD1 matching 12 bases. The CDR3 extends over 12 amino acids. Germline lookup yields CDR1 MNHNY and CDR2 SVGAGI (reference sequence). CDR3 coding DNA: TGTGCCACATTTCCGGGACAGGGGGCTTCTTATGTC. Its protein product is CATFPGQGASYV.

V and J are TRBV12-3 or TRBV12-4 and TRBJ1-2, with D tentatively TRBD1 (5 bases). V was trimmed by 7 bases and J by 4 bases, leaving 13 bases between them. CDR3 length equals 13 residues. The CDR3 DNA reads TGTGCCAGCAAGCAGGGTAACTTCTATGGCTACACCTTC. Translation: CASKQGNFYGYTF.

The chain employs TRBV11-3 and TRBJ2-1, with 8 bases fitting TRBD1. The CDR3 runs to 15 residues. V shed 5 bases and J 7 bases; nucleotides not matched to a gene: 10. Germline CDR1 is SGHNT and CDR2 is YENEEA. CDR3 nucleotides: TGTGCCAGCAGCCCTGGGACAGGAATTCCTAATGAGCAGTTCTTC. It translates to CASSPGTGIPNEQFF.

The chain combines TRBV7-6 with TRBJ2-3; 8 bases align to TRBD2. With 0 bases clipped from V and 2 bases from J, the junction kept 4 bases outside the gene matches. From germline, CDR1 is SGHVS and CDR2 FNYEAQ. The CDR3 spans 16 residues. CDR3 sequence (DNA): TGTGCCAGCAGCTTAGCCGGGGGGGCCGACACAGATACGCAGTATTTT. Residues: CASSLAGGADTDTQYF.

The chain uses TRBV29-1 and TRBJ1-2; TRBD1 might be the D (6 bases). Germline V CDR1 and CDR2: SQVTM, ANQGSEA. The germline V and J ends were trimmed by 5 bases and 4 bases, with 11 bases remaining between them. This CDR3 region has 12 residues. The CDR3 region is CSVLQGSYGYTF. The CDR3 bases are TGCAGCGTTCTGCAGGGGAGCTATGGCTACACCTTC.

The genes are TRBV5-1 and TRBJ1-2, with TRBD1 identical over 8 bases. The CDR3 has 15 residues. J gave up 4 bases and V 4 bases, and 9 bases lay outside the gene matches. From germline, CDR1 is SGHRS and CDR2 YFSETQ. The CDR3: CASSQSGGLSYGYTF. The CDR3 bases are TGCGCCAGCAGCCAGTCAGGGGGCCTCAGCTATGGCTACACCTTC.

In this sample, this clone turned up once. V gene TRBV6-7 combines with J gene TRBJ2-5, with a weak D call TRBD2 (5 bases). TRBV6-7 is an ORF; its function is uncertain. CDR3 length equals 12 residues. The V end lost 8 bases, the J end lost 4 bases, and 11 bases lay between the germline ends. The CDR3 coding sequence is TGTGCCAGCGGCCTAGCTTTAGAGACCCAGTACTTC. Translating gives CASGLALETQYF.

This clone was observed a single time. V usage is TRBV5-5 and J usage is TRBJ1-3; D remains ambiguous. CDR3 length equals 14 residues. The V gene's germline CDR1 is SGHKS and CDR2 YYEKEE (reference sequence). V was pared by 2 bases and J by 0 bases, with 6 bases between. CDR3 nucleotide sequence: TGTGCCAGCAGCTTAACGGGCTCTGGAAACACCATATATTTT. Its translation: CASSLTGSGNTIYF.

The chain combines TRBV11-2 with TRBJ2-1; weak D call: TRBD2 (6 bases). Germline V lookup: CDR1 SGHAT, CDR2 FQNNGV. V gave up 4 bases and J gave up 5 bases, with 12 bases separating them. The CDR3 consists of 14 residues. The CDR3 DNA sequence: TGTGCCAGCAGCTCCTGGGACTTCCACAATGAGCAGTTCTTC. Its protein is CASSSWDFHNEQFF. The whole variable domain, filled in from reference TRBV11-2 and TRBJ2-1, reads EAGVAQSPRYKIIEKRQSVAFWCNPISGHATLYWYQQILGQGPKLLIQFQNNGVVDDSQLPKDRFSAERLKGVDSTLKIQPAKLEDSAVYLCASSSWDFHNEQFFGPGTRLTVL.

This clone was counted a few times. The J gene is TRBJ2-1, the V gene TRBV15, with unresolved D. Trimming removed 8 bases at V and 12 bases at J, with 14 bases between. Per germline, CDR1 LNHNV and CDR2 YYDKDF (reference sequence). The CDR3 is 11 amino acids. CDR3 nucleotide sequence: TGTGCCACCTCTTCTGGTATAGCGCAGTTCTTC. Its translation is CATSSGIAQFF.